The 15 T cell receptor beta chains reported below all come from one sample, sequenced in a study of shared clonotypes between healthy human individuals. Sequenced by immunoSEQ multiplex PCR; TCRdb stores in-frame clones only, minus some. Among hundreds of thousands of clones listed, approximately 74% were seen once. The sample taken for sequencing was memory CD4+ T cells sorted from blood. The subset here: CD45RA-negative fraction. Receptor source: a woman aged 30 to 39 in good health.

V gene TRBV2 combines with J gene TRBJ2-5; 9 positions match TRBD1. Germline lookup yields CDR1 SNHLY and CDR2 FYNNEI. The J segment lost 4 bases and the V segment lost 7 bases, leaving 10 bases of the junction unmatched. This CDR3 region has 15 residues. The chain's CDR3 is CASTPDRGSRETQYF. The CDR3 region has the DNA TGTGCCAGCACCCCCGACAGGGGGTCCCGAGAGACCCAGTACTTC.

This clone was seen a single time. V gene TRBV5-4 combines with J gene TRBJ2-5, with 11 positions matching TRBD2. CDR1 and CDR2 (germline): SGHNT, YYREEE (reference sequence). Losses at the gene ends were 4 bases for V and 1 base for J; bases not matched to a gene: 3. This CDR3 spans 15 amino acids. The CDR3 here is CASSATSGIQETQYF. CDR3 coding DNA: TGTGCCAGCAGCGCGACTAGCGGGATCCAAGAGACCCAGTACTTC.

This clone has only one observation. The J gene is TRBJ1-1, the V gene TRBV5-1, with 7 bases fitting TRBD1. Germline CDR1 reads SGHRS; CDR2 reads YFSETQ. There are 15 residues in the CDR3. The trim removed 1 base at V and 0 bases at J, leaving 3 bases unmatched. CDR3 in DNA: TGCGCCAGCAGCTTGACAGGGGCTATGAACACTGAAGCTTTCTTT. This translates into CASSLTGAMNTEAFF.

This clone came up a few times. CDR3 coding DNA: TGTGCCAGCAGCAATCTTTTGGGGGGGGTTTTTAGTCAGCCCCAGCATTTT. Translating gives CASSNLLGGVFSQPQHF. The chain has TRBV2 and TRBJ1-5, with D tentatively TRBD1 (5 bases). CDR1 SNHLY and CDR2 FYNNEI come from the germline V gene. The V end was cut by 6 bases, the J end by 6 bases, with 24 bases between. This CDR3 has 17 residues.

V usage is TRBV6-1 and J usage is TRBJ1-4; D unresolved. Germline values: CDR1 MNHNS, CDR2 SASEGT. The CDR3 runs to 11 residues. Between the trimmed V and J ends, which lost 6 bases and 7 bases, there was a span of 6 bases. CDR3 region: CASRAREKLFF. The CDR3 DNA sequence: TGTGCCAGCAGGGCCCGTGAAAAACTGTTTTTT.

The chain recombines TRBV5-1 with TRBJ2-5, with 9 bases aligning to TRBD1. Losses at the gene ends were 3 bases for V and 4 bases for J; bases not matched to a gene: 4. The CDR3 extends over 14 amino acids. Germline V gene lookup returns CDR1 SGHRS and CDR2 YFSETQ. The DNA for the CDR3 is TGCGCCAGCAGCTCACCGACAGGGGGAGAGACCCAGTACTTC. Residues: CASSSPTGGETQYF.

The rearrangement links TRBV25-1 to TRBJ2-7; TRBD2 agrees at 12 bases. After removal of 6 bases from V and 2 bases from J, the junction contained 5 bases not matched to a gene. The CDR3 contains 15 residues. CDR1 is MGHDK, CDR2 SYGVNS, per germline. The CDR3 region has the DNA TGTGCCAGCAGCGGACTAGCGGGGAACCCCTACGAGCAGTACTTC. Translated, it gives CASSGLAGNPYEQYF.

This chain connects TRBV6-5 to TRBJ1-5; a weak D match, TRBD1 (5 bases). Germline CDR1 and CDR2: MNHEY and SVGAGI. The ends were cut back, 6 bases at V and 8 bases at J, with 14 bases in the middle. The CDR3 consists of 13 residues. Here the CDR3 DNA reads TGTGCCAGCAGGCAGCTCGTAGGGGAGCCCCAGCATTTT. It specifies CASRQLVGEPQHF.

This sequence joins TRBV5-1 and TRBJ1-5; tentative D call: TRBD1 (5 bases). This CDR3 has 15 amino acids. V lost 4 bases, J lost 3 bases, and 14 bases lay in between. Germline lookup yields CDR1 SGHRS and CDR2 YFSETQ. For the CDR3, the DNA is TGCGCCAGCAGCCCGACGGGAGGGGACAATCAGCCCCAGCATTTT. This translates into CASSPTGGDNQPQHF.

The rearrangement links TRBV27 to TRBJ2-2; 9 positions agree with TRBD1. V dropped 7 bases and J dropped 5; count of bases not matched to a gene: 5. Germline V CDR1 and CDR2: MNHEY, SMNVEV (reference sequence). The CDR3 covers 14 residues. For the CDR3, the DNA is TGTGCCAGCAACGGACAGGGGTCGACCGGGGAGCTGTTTTTT. Translating it yields CASNGQGSTGELFF.

The chain couples TRBV27 to TRBJ2-7; a possible D gene is TRBD1 (7 bases). Germline CDR1 reads MNHEY; CDR2 reads SMNVEV (reference sequence). This CDR3 has 15 amino acids. Trimming removed 5 bases at V and 4 bases at J, with 18 bases between. The CDR3 loop is CASSPRQGGLYEQYF. CDR3 DNA: TGTGCCAGCAGTCCCCGGCAGGGGGGTTTGTACGAGCAGTACTTC.

As concerns this clone: Other DNA sequences from this sample encode an identical CDR3 as well. The chain links TRBV19 to TRBJ1-5; 11 bases are shared with TRBD1. Trimming took 2 bases from V and 1 from J; bases not matched to a gene: 7. This CDR3 region has 18 residues. Germline lookup yields CDR1 LNHDA and CDR2 SQIVND (reference sequence). The CDR3 DNA follows: TGTGCCAGTAGTATATCCGGGACAGGGGGACGGAGCAATCAGCCCCAGCATTTT. Protein: CASSISGTGGRSNQPQHF. The complete variable domain, with remaining parts taken from reference TRBV19 and TRBJ1-5, reads DGGITQSPKYLFRKEGQNVTLSCEQNLNHDAMYWYRQDPGQGLRLIYYSQIVNDFQKGDIAEGYSVSREKKESFPLTVTSAQKNPTAFYLCASSISGTGGRSNQPQHFGDGTRLSIL.

This clone was recorded only once. V usage is TRBV7-2 and J usage is TRBJ2-2; 10 nucleotides line up with TRBD1. The germline CDR1 and CDR2 sequences are SGHTA and FQGNSA. J was trimmed by 6 bases and V by 3 bases; bases with no gene match: 4. The CDR3 has 15 residues. The CDR3 region is CASSLRQGAAGELFF. The CDR3 bases are TGTGCCAGCAGCTTGCGACAGGGGGCTGCCGGGGAGCTGTTTTTT. The complete variable domain, with remaining parts taken from reference TRBV7-2 and TRBJ2-2, reads GAGVSQSPSNKVTEKGKDVELRCDPISGHTALYWYRQSLGQGLEFLIYFQGNSAPDKSGLPSDRFSAERTGGSVSTLTIQRTQQEDSAVYLCASSLRQGAAGELFFGEGSRLTVL.

This chain links TRBV18 with TRBJ2-1, with 14 bases fitting TRBD2. Unmatched junction bases numbered 3, after V lost 4 bases and J lost 10 bases. CDR3 length: 14 residues. Germline CDR1 reads KGHSH; CDR2 reads LQKENI. The DNA for the CDR3 is TGTGCCAGCTCACACCGGACTAGCGGGAGGGAGCAGTTCTTC. As protein: CASSHRTSGREQFF.

The rearrangement uses TRBV7-9 and TRBJ2-2; 9 nucleotides align to TRBD1. The CDR3 has 18 amino acids. Per germline, CDR1 SEHNR and CDR2 FQNEAQ (reference sequence). J gave up 8 bases and V 5 bases, and 18 bases lay outside the gene matches. The CDR3 loop reads CASSTPGQGSLSRGELFF. As DNA, the CDR3 is TGTGCCAGCAGCACACCGGGACAGGGATCGTTAAGCAGAGGGGAGCTGTTTTTT.